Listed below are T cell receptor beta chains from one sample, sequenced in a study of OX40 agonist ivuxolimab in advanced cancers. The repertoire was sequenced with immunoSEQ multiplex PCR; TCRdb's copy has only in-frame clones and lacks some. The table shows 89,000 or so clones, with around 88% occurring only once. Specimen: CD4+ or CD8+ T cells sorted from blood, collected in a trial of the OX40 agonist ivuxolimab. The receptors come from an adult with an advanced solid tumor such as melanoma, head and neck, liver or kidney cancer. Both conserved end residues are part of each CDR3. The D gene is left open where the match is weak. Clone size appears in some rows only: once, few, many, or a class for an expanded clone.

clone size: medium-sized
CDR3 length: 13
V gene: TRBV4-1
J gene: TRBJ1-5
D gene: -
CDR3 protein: CASSQEQNQPQHF
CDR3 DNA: TGCGCCAGCAGCCAAGAACAAAATCAGCCCCAGCATTTT

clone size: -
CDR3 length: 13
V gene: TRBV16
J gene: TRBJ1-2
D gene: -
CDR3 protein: CASSQSGSYGYTF
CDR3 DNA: TGTGCCAGCAGCCAATCAGGCAGCTATGGCTACACCTTC

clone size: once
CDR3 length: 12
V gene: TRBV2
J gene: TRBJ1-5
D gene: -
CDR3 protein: CASSYSNQPQHF
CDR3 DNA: TGTGCCAGCAGTTATAGCAATCAGCCCCAGCATTTT

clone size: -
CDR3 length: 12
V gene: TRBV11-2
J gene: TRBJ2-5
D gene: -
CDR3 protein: CASSLPGLSMNF
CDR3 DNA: TGTGCCAGCAGCTTACCGGGACTCAGTATGAACTTC

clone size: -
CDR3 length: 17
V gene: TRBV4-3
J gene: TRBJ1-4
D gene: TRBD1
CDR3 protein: CASSQDLADRGNEKLFF
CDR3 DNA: TGCGCCAGCAGCCAAGATCTCGCCGACAGGGGCAATGAAAAACTGTTTTTT

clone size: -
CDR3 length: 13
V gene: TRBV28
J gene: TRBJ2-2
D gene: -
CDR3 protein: CASLTANTGELFF
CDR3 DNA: TGTGCCTCCCTGACGGCGAACACCGGGGAGCTGTTTTTT

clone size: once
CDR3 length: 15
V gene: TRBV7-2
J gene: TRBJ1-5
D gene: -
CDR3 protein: CASSPGTRDNQPQHF
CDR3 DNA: TGTGCCAGCAGCCCGGGGACCCGAGACAATCAGCCCCAGCATTTT

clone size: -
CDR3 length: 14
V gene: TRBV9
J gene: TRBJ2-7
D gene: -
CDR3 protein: CASSPPSALDEQYF
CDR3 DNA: TGTGCCAGCAGCCCTCCGTCGGCGTTAGACGAGCAGTACTTC

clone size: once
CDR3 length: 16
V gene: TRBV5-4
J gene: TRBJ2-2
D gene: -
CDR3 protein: CASSPASSANTGELFF
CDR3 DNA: TGTGCCAGCAGCCCGGCTAGCAGCGCGAACACCGGGGAGCTGTTTTTT

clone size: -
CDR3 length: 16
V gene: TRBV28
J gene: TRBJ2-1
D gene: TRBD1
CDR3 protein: CASSLMGQAVYNEQFF
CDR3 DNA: TGTGCCAGCAGTCTTATGGGACAGGCAGTCTACAATGAGCAGTTCTTC

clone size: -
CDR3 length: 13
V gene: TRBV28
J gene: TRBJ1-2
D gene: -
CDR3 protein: CASSSPTGYGYTF
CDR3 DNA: TGTGCCAGCAGTTCCCCGACAGGCTATGGCTACACCTTC

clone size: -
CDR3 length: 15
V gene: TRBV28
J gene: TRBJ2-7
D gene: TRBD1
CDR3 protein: CASSFFGTGVYEQYF
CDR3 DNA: TGTGCCAGCAGTTTCTTTGGGACAGGGGTTTACGAGCAGTACTTC

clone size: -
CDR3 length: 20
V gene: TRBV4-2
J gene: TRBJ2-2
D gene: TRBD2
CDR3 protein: CASSQRLRLAASGGTGELFF
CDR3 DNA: TGTGCCAGCAGCCAACGACTACGACTAGCGGCCTCTGGGGGGACCGGGGAGCTGTTTTTT

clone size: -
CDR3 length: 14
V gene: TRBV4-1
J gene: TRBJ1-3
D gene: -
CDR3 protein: CASSQQGPFNTIYF
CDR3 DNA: TGCGCCAGCAGCCAGCAGGGGCCCTTTAACACCATATATTTT

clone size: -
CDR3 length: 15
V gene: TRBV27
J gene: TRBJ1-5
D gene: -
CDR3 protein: CASSFGDRSNQPQHF
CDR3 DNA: TGTGCCAGCAGTTTTGGGGACCGGAGCAATCAGCCCCAGCATTTT

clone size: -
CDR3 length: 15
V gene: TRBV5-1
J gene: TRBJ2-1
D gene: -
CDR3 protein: CASSPDGDSYNEQFF
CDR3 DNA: TGCGCCAGCAGCCCGGACGGGGACTCCTACAATGAGCAGTTCTTC

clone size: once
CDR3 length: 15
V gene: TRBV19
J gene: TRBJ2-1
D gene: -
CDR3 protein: CASSPSVSSYNEQFF
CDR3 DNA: TGTGCCAGTAGTCCCTCTGTGAGCTCCTACAATGAGCAGTTCTTC

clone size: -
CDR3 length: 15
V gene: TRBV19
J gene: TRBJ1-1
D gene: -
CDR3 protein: CASSTPGRNPGEAFF
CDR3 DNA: TGTGCCAGTAGTACGCCAGGGCGAAACCCGGGTGAAGCTTTCTTT

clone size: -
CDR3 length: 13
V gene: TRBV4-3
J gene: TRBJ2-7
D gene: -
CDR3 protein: CASSRGVAYEQYF
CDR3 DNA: TGCGCCAGCAGCCGGGGGGTAGCCTACGAGCAGTACTTC

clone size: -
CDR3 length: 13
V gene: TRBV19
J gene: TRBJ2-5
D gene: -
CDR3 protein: CASSIGGSETQYF
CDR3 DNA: TGTGCCAGTAGTATCGGGGGCTCGGAGACCCAGTACTTC

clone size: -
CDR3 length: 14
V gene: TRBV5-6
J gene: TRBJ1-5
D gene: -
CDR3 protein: CASSRRSGHQPQHF
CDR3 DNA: TGTGCCAGCAGCCGCCGAAGTGGGCATCAGCCCCAGCATTTT

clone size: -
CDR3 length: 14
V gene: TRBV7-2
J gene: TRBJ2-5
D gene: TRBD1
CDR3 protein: CASSRTGRQETQYF
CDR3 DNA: TGTGCCAGCAGCAGGACAGGACGCCAAGAGACCCAGTACTTC

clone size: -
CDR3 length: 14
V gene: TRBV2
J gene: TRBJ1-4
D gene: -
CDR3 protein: CASNRHTTGEKLFF
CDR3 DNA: TGTGCCAGCAACCGGCATACTACGGGTGAAAAACTGTTTTTT

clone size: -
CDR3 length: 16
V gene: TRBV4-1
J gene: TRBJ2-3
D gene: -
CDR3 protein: CASSPEGGGLVDTQYF
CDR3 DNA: TGCGCCAGCAGCCCAGAGGGTGGGGGCTTGGTAGATACGCAGTATTTT

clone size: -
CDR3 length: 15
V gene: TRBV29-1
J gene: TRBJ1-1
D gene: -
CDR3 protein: CSVAYRRVLGAEAFF
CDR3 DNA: TGCAGCGTCGCTTACCGCAGGGTATTAGGCGCTGAAGCTTTCTTT

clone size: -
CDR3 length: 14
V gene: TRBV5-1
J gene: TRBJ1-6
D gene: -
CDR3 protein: CASSLVGAGSPLHF
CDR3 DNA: TGCGCCAGCAGCTTGGTGGGGGCAGGTTCACCCCTCCACTTT

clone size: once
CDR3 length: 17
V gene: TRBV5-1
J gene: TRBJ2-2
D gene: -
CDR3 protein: CASSTSPGQANTGELFF
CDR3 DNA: TGCGCCAGCAGCACGTCTCCGGGACAAGCGAACACCGGGGAGCTGTTTTTT

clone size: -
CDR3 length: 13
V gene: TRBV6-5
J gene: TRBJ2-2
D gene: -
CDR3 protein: CASSRQEAGELFF
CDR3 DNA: TGTGCCAGCAGTCGCCAGGAGGCCGGGGAGCTGTTTTTT

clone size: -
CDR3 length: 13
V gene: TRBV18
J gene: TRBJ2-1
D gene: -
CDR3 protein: CASSPGRDNEQFF
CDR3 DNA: TGTGCCAGCTCACCGGGACGCGACAATGAGCAGTTCTTC

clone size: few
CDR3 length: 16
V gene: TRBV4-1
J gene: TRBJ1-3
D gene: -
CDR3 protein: CASSQEGPRSGNTIYF
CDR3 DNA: TGCGCCAGCAGCCAAGAAGGTCCCAGGTCTGGAAACACCATATATTTT

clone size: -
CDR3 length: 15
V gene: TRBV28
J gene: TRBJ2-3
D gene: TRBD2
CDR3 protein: CASISAGVPTDTQYF
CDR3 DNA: TGTGCCAGCATTAGTGCGGGAGTCCCCACAGATACGCAGTATTTT

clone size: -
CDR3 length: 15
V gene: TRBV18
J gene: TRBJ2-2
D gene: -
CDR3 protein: CASSPVVPNTGELFF
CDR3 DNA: TGTGCCAGCTCACCGGTGGTGCCGAACACCGGGGAGCTGTTTTTT

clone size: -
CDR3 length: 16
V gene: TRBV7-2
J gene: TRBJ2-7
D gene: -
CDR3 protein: CASSLRVGGSDYEQYF
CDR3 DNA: TGTGCCAGCAGCCTAAGGGTGGGGGGCTCCGACTACGAGCAGTACTTC

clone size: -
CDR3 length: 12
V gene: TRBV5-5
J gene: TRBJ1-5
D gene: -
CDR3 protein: CASSLVNQPQHF
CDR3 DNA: TGTGCCAGCAGCTTGGTCAATCAGCCCCAGCATTTT

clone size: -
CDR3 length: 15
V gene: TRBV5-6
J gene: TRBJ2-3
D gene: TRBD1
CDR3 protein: CASSYNRGEVDTQYF
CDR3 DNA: TGTGCCAGCAGCTATAACAGGGGGGAAGTGGATACGCAGTATTTT

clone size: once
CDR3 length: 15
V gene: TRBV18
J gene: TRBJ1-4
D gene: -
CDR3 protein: CASSRESRTNEKLFF
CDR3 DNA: TGTGCCAGCTCCCGTGAAAGTCGAACTAATGAAAAACTGTTTTTT

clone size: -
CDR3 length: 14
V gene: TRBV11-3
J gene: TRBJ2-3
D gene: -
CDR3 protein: CASSLGGQPDTQYF
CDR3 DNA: TGTGCCAGCAGCTTGGGGGGGCAGCCTGATACGCAGTATTTT

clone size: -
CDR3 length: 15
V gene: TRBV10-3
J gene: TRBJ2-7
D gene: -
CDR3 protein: CAIRFSASASYEQYF
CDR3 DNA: TGTGCCATCAGGTTCTCGGCTAGCGCCTCCTACGAGCAGTACTTC

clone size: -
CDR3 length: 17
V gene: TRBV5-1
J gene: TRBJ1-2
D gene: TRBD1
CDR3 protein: CASSIGQGETSNYGYTF
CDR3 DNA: TGCGCCAGCAGCATAGGACAGGGGGAAACATCTAACTATGGCTACACCTTC

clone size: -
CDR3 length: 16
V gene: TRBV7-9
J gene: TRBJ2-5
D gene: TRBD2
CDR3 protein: CASSLGTSGVQETQYF
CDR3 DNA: TGTGCCAGCAGCCTCGGGACTAGCGGGGTTCAAGAGACCCAGTACTTC

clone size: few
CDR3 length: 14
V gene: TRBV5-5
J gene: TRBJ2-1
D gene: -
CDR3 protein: CASSPTTGYNEQFF
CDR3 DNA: TGTGCCAGCAGCCCGACAACAGGGTACAATGAGCAGTTCTTC

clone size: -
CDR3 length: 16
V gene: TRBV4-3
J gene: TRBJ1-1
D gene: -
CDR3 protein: CASSPLRGGSNTEAFF
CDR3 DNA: TGCGCCAGCAGCCCATTGAGGGGGGGGTCGAACACTGAAGCTTTCTTT

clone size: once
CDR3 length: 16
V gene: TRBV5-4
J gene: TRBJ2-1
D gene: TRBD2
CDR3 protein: CASSLSSGSSYNEQFF
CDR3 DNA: TGTGCCAGCAGCCTTTCTAGCGGAAGCTCCTACAATGAGCAGTTCTTC

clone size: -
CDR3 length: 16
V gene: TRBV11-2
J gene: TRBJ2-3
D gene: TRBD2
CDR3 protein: CASSPRSGSGTDTQYF
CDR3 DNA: TGTGCCAGCAGCCCTCGAAGCGGGAGTGGCACAGATACGCAGTATTTT

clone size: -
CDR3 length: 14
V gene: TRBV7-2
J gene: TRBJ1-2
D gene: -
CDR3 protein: CASSTQGALYGYTF
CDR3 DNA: TGTGCCAGCAGCACCCAAGGGGCACTCTATGGCTACACCTTC

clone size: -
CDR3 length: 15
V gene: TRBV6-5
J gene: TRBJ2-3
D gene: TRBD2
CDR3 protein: CASRDTSGSGDTQYF
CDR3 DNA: TGTGCCAGCAGGGATACTAGCGGGAGTGGAGATACGCAGTATTTT

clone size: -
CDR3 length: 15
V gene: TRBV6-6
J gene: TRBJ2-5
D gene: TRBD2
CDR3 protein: CASSFLADYQETQYF
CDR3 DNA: TGTGCCAGCAGTTTTCTAGCGGACTACCAAGAGACCCAGTACTTC

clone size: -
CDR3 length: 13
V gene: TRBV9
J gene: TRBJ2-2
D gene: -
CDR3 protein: CASSVAGLGELFF
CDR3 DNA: TGTGCCAGCAGCGTAGCGGGACTCGGGGAGCTGTTTTTT

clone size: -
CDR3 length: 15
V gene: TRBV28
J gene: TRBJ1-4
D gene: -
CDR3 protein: CASSFQQGEVEKLFF
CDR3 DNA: TGTGCCAGCAGTTTCCAGCAGGGAGAGGTTGAAAAACTGTTTTTT

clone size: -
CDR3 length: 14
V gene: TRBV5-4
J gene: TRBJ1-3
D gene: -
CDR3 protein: CAGSGQNSGNTIYF
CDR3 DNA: TGTGCCGGGTCGGGGCAAAACTCTGGAAACACCATATATTTT

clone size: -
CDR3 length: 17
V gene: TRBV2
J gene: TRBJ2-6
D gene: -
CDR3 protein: CASSETWVRSGANVLTF
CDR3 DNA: TGTGCCAGCAGTGAAACGTGGGTCCGCTCTGGGGCCAACGTCCTGACTTTC

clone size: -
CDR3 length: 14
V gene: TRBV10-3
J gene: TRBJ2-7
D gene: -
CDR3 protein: CAISESEGNASFDF
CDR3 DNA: TGTGCCATCAGTGAGTCTGAGGGTAACGCCTCTTTTGACTTC

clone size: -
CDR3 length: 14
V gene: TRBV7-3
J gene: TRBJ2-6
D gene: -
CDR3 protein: CASSPGAGANVLTF
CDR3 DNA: TGTGCCAGCAGCCCAGGGGCTGGGGCCAACGTCCTGACTTTC